A selection of T cell receptor beta chains follows, all from one sample in a study of vaccination and CD4 T cells after COVID-19. TCRdb re-called the PCR reads through MiXCR, storing one row per CDR3 protein. The table shows fewer than 15,000 distinct CDR3 sequences, with roughly 65% occurring only once. Source: CD4+ T cells from blood, taken after SARS-CoV-2 vaccination. These receptors all come from a human donor who had recovered from COVID-19. Each CDR3 is given with its conserved first and last residue. D genes are given only for firm matches.

d_call,j_call,v_call,cdr3_nt,cdr3_aa
NA,TRBJ2-2,TRBV11-2,TGTGCCAGCAGCCTAAGGGGGATAAACACCGGGGAGCTGTTTTTT,CASSLRGINTGELFF
TRBD2,TRBJ2-2,TRBV30,TGTGCCTGGAGTGTACCGGGAGGCACCGGGGAGCTGTTTTTT,CAWSVPGGTGELFF
NA,TRBJ2-5,TRBV19,TGTGCCAGTAGTATATTGGCAGCTCCTGACCAAGAGACCCAGTACTTC,CASSILAAPDQETQYF
TRBD1,TRBJ2-7,TRBV15,TGTGCCACCAGCAGAGGGGACAGCCCCTACGAGCAGTACTTC,CATSRGDSPYEQYF
TRBD1,TRBJ1-1,TRBV6-4,TGTGCCAGCAGTGACTCTGAAGGGGGCAGGAACACTGAAGCTTTCTTT,CASSDSEGGRNTEAFF
TRBD2,TRBJ2-7,TRBV20-1,TGCAGTGCCCTACTAGCGGGAGGGTCTCTCTCTACTAGTGAGCAGTACTTC,CSALLAGGSLSTSEQYF
TRBD2,TRBJ2-3,TRBV7-9,TGTGCCAGCAGCGAGGCCCTAGCGGGAGGAGATACGCAGTATTTT,CASSEALAGGDTQYF
NA,TRBJ2-7,TRBV6-2/TRBV6-3,TGTGCCAGCATAAGGGGGAGTTTATCCTACGAGCAGTACTTC,CASIRGSLSYEQYF
TRBD2,TRBJ2-2,TRBV30,TGTGCCTGGAGTATTCCTGGACTAGCGGGAGGGCCAGTGGATACCGGGGAGCTGTTTTTT,CAWSIPGLAGGPVDTGELFF
NA,TRBJ1-6,TRBV7-9,TGTGCCAGCAGCGAACGCCATTCACCCCTCCACTTT,CASSERHSPLHF